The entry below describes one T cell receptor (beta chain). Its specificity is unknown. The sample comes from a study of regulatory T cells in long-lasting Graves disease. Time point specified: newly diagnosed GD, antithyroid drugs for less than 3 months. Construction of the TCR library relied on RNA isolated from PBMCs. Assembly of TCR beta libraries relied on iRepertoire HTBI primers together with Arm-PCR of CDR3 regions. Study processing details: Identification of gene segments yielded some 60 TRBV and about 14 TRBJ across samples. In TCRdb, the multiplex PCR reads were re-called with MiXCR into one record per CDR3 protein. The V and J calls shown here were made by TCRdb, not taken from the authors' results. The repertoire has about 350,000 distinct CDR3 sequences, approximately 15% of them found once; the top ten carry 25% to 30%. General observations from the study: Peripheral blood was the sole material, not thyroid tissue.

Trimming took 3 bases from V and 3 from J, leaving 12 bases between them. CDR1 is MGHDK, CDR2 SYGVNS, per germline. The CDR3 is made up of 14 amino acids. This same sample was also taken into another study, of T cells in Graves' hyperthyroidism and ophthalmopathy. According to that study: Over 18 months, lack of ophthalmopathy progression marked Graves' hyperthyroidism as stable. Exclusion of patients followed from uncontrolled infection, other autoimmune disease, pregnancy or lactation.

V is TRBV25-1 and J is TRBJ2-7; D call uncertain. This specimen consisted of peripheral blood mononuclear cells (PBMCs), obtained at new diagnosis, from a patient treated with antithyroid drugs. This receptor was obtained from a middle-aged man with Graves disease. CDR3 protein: CASSDSIQDYEQYF. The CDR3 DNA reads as TGTGCCAGCAGTGATTCCATTCAGGACTACGAGCAGTACTTC.